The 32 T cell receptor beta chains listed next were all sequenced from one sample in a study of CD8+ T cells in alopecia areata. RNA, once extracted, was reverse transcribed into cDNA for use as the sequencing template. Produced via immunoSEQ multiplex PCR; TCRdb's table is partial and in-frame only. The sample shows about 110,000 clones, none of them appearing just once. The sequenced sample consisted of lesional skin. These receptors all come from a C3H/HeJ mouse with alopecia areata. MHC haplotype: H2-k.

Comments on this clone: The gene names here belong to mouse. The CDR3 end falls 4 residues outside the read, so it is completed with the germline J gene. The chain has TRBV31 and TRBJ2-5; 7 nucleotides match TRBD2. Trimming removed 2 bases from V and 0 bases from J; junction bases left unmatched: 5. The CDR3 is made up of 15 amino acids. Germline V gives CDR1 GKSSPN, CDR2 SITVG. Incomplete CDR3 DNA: TGTGCCTGGAGTACAACTGGGGTTAACCAAGAC. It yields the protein CAWSTTGVNQD. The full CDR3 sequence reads CAWSTTGVNQDTQYF.

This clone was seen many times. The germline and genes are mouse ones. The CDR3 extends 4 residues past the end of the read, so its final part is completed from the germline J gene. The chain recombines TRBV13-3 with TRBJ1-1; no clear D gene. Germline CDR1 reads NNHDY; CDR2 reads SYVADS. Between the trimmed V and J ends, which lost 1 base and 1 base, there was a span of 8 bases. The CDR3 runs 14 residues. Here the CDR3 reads CASSDNLGNTEVFF. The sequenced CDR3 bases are TGTGCCAGCAGTGATAATTTGGGAAACACA.

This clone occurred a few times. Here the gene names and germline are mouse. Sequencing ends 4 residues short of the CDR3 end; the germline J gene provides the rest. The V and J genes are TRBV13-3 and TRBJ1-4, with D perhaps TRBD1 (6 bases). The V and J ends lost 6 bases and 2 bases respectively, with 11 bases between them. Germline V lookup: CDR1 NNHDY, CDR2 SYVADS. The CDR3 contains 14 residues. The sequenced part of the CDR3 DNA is TGTGCCAGCAAGGCCCAGGGGTCCAACGAA. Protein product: CASKAQGSNE. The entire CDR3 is CASKAQGSNERLFF.

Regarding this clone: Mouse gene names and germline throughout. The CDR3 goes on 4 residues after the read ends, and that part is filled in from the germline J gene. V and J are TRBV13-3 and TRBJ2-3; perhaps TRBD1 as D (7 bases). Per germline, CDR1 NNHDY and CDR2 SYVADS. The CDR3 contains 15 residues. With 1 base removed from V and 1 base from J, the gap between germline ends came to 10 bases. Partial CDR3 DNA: TGTGCCAGCAGTGATTTGAGGGGGCGTGCAGAA. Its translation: CASSDLRGRAE. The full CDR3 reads CASSDLRGRAETLYF.

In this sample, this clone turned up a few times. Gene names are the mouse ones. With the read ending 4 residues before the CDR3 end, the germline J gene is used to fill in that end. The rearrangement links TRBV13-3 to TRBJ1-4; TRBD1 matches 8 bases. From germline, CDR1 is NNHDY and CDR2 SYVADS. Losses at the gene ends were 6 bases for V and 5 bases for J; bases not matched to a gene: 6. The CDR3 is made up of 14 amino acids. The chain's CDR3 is CASKPGQDNERLFF. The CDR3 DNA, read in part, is TGTGCCAGCAAGCCGGGACAGGATAACGAA. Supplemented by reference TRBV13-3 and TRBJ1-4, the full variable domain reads EAAVTQSPRSKVAVTGGKVTLSCHQTNNHDYMYWYRQDTGHGLRLIHYSYVADSTEKGDIPDGYKASRPSQENFSLILELASLSQTAVYFCASKPGQDNERLFFGHGTKLSVL.

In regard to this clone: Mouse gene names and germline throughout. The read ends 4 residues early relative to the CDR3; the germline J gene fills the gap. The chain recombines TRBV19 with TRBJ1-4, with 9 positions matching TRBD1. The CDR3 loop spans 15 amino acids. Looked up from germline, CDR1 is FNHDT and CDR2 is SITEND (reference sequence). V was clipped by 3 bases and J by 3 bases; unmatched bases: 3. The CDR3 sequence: CASSTDRGANERLFF. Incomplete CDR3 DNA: TGTGCCAGCAGTACGGACAGGGGAGCCAACGAA.

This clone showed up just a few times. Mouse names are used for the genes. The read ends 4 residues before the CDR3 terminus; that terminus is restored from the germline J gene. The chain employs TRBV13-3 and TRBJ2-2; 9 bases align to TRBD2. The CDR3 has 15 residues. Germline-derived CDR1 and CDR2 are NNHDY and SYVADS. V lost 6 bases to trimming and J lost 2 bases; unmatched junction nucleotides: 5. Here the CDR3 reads CASIGLGTNTGQLYF. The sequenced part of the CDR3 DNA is TGTGCCAGCATAGGACTGGGGACGAACACCGGG.

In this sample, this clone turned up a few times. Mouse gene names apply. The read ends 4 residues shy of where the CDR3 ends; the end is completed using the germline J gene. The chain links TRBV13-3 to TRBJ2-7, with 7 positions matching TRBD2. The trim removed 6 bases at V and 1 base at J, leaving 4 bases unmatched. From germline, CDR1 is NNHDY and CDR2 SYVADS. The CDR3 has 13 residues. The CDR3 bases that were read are TGTGCCAGCAAGACTGGGCCGTCCTAT. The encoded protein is CASKTGPSY. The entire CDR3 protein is CASKTGPSYEQYF.

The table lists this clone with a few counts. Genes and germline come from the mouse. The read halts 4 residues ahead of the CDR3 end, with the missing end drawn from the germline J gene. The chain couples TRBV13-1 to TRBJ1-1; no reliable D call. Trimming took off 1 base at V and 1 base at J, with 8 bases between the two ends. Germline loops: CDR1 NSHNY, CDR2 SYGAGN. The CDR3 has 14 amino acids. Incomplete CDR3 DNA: TGTGCCAGCAGTGATTTGACAAGAAACACA. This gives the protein CASSDLTRNT. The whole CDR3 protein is CASSDLTRNTEVFF.

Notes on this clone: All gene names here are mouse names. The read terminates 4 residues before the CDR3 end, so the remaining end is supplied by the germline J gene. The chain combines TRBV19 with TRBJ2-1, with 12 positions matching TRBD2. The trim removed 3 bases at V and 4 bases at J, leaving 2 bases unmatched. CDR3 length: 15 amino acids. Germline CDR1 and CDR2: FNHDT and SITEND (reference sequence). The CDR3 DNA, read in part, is TGTGCCAGCAGTAAGGGACTGGGGGGTTATGCT. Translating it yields CASSKGLGGYA. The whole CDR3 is CASSKGLGGYAEQFF. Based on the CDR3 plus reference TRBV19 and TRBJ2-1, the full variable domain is GGIITQTPKFLIGQEGQKLTLKCQQNFNHDTMYWYRQDSGKGLRLIYYSITENDLQKGDLSEGYDASREKKSSFSLTVTSAQKNEMAVFLCASSKGLGGYAEQFFGPGTRLTVL.

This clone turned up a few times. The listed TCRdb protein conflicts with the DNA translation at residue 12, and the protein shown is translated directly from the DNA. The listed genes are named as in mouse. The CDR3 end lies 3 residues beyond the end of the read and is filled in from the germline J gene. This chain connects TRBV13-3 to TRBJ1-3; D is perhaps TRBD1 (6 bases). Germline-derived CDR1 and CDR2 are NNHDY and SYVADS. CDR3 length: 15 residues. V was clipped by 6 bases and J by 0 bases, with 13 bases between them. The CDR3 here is CASTHRVNSGNTLYF. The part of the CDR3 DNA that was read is TGTGCCAGCACCCACAGGGTAAATTCTGGAAATACG. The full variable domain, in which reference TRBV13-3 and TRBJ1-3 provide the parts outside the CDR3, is EAAVTQSPRSKVAVTGGKVTLSCHQTNNHDYMYWYRQDTGHGLRLIHYSYVADSTEKGDIPDGYKASRPSQENFSLILELASLSQTAVYFCASTHRVNSGNTLYFGEGSRLIVV.

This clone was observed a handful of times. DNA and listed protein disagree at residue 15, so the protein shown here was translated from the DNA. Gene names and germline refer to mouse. The sequenced CDR3 bases are TGTGCCAGCAGTGATGCAGGGACAGGGGGCTCCTATAATTCGCCC. As protein: CASSDAGTGGSYNSP. The CDR3, in full, reads CASSDAGTGGSYNSPLYF. The chain couples TRBV13-3 to TRBJ1-6; 12 bases agree with TRBD1. The read gets to within 3 residues of the CDR3 end, and the germline J gene fills in the rest. TRBJ1-6 is noted as an ORF with a role that remains uncertain. Germline CDR1 reads NNHDY; CDR2 reads SYVADS. V shed 0 bases, J shed 1 base, and the junction held 2 bases outside the gene matches. The CDR3 is 18 residues long.

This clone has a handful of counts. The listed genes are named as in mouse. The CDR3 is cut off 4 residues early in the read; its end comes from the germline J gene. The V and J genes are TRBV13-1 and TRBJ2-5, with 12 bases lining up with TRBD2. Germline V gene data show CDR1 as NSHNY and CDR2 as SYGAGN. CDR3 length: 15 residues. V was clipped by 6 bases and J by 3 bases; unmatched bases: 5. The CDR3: CASIPDWGGQDTQYF. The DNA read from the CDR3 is TGTGCCAGCATTCCGGACTGGGGGGGGCAAGAC.

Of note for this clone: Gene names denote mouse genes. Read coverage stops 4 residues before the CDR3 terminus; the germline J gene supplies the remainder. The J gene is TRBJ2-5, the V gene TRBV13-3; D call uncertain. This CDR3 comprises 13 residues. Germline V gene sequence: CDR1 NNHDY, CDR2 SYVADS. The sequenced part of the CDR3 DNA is TGTGCCAGCAGTGATACAATTTCAGAC. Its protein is CASSDTISD. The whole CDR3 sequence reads CASSDTISDTQYF.

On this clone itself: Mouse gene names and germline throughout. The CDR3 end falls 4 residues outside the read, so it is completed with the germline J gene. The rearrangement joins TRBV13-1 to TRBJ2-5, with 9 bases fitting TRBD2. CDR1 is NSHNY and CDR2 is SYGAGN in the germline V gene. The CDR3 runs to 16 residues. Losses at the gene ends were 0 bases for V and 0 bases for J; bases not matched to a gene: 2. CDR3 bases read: TGTGCCAGCAGTGATGCCTGGGGGGGGAACCAAGAC. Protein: CASSDAWGGNQD. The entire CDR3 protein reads CASSDAWGGNQDTQYF.

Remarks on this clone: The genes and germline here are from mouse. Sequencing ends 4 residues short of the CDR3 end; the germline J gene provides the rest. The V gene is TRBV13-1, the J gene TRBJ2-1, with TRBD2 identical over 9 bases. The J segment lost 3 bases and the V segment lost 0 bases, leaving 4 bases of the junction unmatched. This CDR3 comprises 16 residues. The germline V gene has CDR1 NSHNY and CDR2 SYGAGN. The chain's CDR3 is CASSDDWGVRYAEQFF. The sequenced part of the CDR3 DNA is TGTGCCAGCAGTGATGACTGGGGGGTCCGCTATGCT.

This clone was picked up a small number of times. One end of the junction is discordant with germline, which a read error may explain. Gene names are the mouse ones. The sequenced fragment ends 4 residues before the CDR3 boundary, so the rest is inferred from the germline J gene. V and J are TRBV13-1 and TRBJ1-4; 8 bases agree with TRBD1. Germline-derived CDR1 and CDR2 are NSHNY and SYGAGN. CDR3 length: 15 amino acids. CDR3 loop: CASSDPGGPNERLFF. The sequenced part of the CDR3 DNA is TGTGCTAGCAGTGATCCAGGGGGCCCCAACGAA.

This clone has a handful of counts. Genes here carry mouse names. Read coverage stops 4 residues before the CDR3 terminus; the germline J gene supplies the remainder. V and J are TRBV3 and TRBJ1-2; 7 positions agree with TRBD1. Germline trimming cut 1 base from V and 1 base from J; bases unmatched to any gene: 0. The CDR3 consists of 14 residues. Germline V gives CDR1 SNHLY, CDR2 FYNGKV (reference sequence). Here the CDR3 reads CASSLGDRNSDYTF. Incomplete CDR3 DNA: TGTGCCAGCAGCTTAGGGGACAGAAACTCC.

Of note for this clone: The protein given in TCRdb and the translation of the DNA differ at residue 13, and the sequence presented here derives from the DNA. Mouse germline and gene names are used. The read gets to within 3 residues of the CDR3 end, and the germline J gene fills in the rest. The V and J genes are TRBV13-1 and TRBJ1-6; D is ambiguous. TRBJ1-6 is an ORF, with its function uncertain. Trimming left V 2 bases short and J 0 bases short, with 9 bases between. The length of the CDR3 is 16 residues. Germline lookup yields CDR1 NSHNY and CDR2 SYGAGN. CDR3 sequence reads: CASSEDNNSYNSPLYF. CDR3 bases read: TGTGCCAGCAGTGAAGACAATAATTCCTATAATTCGCCC.

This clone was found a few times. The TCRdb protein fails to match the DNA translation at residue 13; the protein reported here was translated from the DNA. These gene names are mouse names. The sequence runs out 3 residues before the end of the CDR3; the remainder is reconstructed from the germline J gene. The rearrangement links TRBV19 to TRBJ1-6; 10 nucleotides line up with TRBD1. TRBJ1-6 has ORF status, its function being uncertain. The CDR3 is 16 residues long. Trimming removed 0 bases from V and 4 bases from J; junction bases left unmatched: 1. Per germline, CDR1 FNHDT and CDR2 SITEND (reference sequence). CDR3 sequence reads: CASSIAGQGYNSPLYF. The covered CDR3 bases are TGTGCCAGCAGTATAGCGGGACAGGGGTATAATTCGCCC.

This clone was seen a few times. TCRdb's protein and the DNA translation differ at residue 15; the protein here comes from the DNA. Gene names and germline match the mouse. CDR3 DNA (partial): TGCACCTGCAGTGCAGAGCCAGGGGGAAATTCCTATAATTCGCCC. Protein product: CTCSAEPGGNSYNSP. The whole CDR3 reads CTCSAEPGGNSYNSPLYF. The chain joins TRBV1 to TRBJ1-6; 7 nucleotides agree with TRBD1. The observed sequence ends 3 residues before the CDR3 terminus, with the missing tail filled in from the germline J gene. TRBJ1-6 is an ORF; its function is uncertain. The germline gives CDR1 NSQYPW, CDR2 LRSPGD (reference sequence). V trimming: 0 bases; J trimming: 0 bases; junction bases outside the gene matches: 5. The length of the CDR3 is 18 residues.

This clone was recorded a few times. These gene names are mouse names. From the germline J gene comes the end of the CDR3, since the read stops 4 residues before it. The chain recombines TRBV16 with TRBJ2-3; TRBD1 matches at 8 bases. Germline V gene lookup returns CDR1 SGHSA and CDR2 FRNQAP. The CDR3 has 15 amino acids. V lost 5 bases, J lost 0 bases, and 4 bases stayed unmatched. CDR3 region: CASSGQGASAETLYF. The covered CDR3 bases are TGTGCAAGCAGCGGACAGGGAGCTAGTGCAGAA.

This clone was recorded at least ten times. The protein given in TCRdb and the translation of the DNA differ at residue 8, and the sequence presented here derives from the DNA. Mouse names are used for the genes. CDR3 residues: CASSPGDTLYF. The CDR3 DNA, read in part, is TGTGCCAGCAGCCCAGGGGATACG. The V and J genes are TRBV13-3 and TRBJ1-3; D perhaps matches TRBD1 (6 bases). The CDR3 end lies 3 residues beyond the end of the read and is filled in from the germline J gene. The CDR3 has 11 residues. V was shortened by 5 bases and J by 8 bases, with 8 bases between the two germline ends. Germline CDR1 and CDR2: NNHDY and SYVADS.

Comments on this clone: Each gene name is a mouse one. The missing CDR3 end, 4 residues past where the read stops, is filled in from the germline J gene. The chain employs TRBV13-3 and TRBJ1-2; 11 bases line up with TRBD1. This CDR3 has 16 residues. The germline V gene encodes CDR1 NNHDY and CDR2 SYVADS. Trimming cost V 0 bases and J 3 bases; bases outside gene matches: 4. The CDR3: CASSDAGTGGDSDYTF. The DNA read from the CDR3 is TGTGCCAGCAGTGATGCAGGGACAGGGGGAGACTCC.

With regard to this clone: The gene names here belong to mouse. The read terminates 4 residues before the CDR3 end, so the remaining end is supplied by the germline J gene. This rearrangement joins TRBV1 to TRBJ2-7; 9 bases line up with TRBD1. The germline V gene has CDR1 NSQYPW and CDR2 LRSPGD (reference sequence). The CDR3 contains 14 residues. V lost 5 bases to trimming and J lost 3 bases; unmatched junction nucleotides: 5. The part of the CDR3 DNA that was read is TGCACCTGCAGTCCGGGACAGGGTTACTAT. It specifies CTCSPGQGYY. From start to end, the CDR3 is CTCSPGQGYYEQYF.

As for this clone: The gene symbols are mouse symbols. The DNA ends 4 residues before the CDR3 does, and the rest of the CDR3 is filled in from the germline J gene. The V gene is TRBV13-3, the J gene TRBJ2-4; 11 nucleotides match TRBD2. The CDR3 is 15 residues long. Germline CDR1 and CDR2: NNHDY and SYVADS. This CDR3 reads CASSDGTGGLNTLYF. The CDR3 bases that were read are TGTGCCAGCAGTGATGGGACTGGGGGGCTTAAC. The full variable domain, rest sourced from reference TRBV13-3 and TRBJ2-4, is EAAVTQSPRSKVAVTGGKVTLSCHQTNNHDYMYWYRQDTGHGLRLIHYSYVADSTEKGDIPDGYKASRPSQENFSLILELASLSQTAVYFCASSDGTGGLNTLYFGAGTRLSVL.

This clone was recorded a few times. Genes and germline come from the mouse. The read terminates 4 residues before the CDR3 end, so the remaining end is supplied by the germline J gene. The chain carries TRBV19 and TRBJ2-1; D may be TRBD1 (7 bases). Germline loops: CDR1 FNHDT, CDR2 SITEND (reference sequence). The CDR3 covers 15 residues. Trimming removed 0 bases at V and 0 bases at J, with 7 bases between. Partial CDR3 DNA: TGTGCCAGCAGTATAGAGGGGGCTAACTATGCT. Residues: CASSIEGANYA. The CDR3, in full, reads CASSIEGANYAEQFF.

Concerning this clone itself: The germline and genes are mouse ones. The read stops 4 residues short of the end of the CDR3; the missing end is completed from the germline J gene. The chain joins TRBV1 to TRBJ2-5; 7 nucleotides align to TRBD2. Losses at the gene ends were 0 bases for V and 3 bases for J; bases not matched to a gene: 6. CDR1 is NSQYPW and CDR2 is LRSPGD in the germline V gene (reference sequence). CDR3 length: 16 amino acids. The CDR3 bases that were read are TGCACCTGCAGTGCAGATCCGAGCTGGGGGCAAGAC. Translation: CTCSADPSWGQD. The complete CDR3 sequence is CTCSADPSWGQDTQYF.

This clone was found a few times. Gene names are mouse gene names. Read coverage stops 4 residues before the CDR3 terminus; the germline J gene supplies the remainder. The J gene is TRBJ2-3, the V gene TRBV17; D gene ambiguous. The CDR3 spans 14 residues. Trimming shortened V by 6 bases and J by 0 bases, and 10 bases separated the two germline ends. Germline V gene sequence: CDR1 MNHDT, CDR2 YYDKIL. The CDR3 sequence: CASSPDNSAETLYF. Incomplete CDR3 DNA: TGTGCTAGCAGCCCAGACAATAGTGCAGAA.

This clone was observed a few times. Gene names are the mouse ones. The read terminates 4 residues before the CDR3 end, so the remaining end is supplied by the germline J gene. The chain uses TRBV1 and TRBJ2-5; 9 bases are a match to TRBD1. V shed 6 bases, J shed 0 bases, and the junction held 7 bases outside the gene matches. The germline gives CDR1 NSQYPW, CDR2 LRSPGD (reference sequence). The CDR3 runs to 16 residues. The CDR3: CTCSAGTGINQDTQYF. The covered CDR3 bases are TGCACCTGCAGCGCCGGGACAGGGATTAACCAAGAC.

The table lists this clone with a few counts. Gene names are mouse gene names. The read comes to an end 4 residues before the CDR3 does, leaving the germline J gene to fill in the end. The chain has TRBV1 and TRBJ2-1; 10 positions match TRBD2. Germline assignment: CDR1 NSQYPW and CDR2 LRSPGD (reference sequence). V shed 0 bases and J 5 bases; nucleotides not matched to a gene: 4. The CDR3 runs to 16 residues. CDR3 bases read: TGCACCTGCAGTGCAGAGACTGGGGGGATGGATGCT. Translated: CTCSAETGGMDA. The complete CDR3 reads CTCSAETGGMDAEQFF.

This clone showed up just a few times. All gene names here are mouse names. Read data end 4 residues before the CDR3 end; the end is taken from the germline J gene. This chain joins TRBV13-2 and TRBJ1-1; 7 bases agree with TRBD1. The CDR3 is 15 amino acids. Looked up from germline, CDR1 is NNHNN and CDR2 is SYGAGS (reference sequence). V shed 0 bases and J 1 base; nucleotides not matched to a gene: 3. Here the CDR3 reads CASGDGQGGNTEVFF. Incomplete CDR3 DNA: TGTGCCAGCGGTGATGGGCAGGGGGGAAACACA.